This TCR beta chain stems from a study of shared clonotypes between healthy human individuals. Study-level points and caveats: Investigators expected sequencing depth to affect clonotype sharing among donors. Generation probabilities were higher for clonotypes shared across all four sorted-subset donors than for unshared ones.

With 4 bases removed from V and 3 bases from J, the gap between germline ends came to 10 bases. Germline lookup yields CDR1 MNHNS and CDR2 SASEGT. The CDR3 length is 14 residues. Profiling relied on immunoSEQ multiplex PCR, and the TCRdb table lists in-frame clones only, not all of them. In the table there are more than 2,000,000 clones, over 90% of which are singletons. Every one of the donors was a Caucasian adult that lived in Nashville, Tennessee. It was into CD45RA+ naive and CD45RA-negative memory subsets that the CD4+ cells were split. About this clone: Antigen specificity is unknown.

Material: naive CD4+ T cells from PBMCs. Regarding subset: CD45RA+ positively selected. This TCR was recovered from a man aged 18-30 years in good health. Some clones in this sample may be carry-over from other donors' samples. The rearrangement uses TRBV6-1 and TRBJ1-5; the D gene is possibly TRBD1 (6 bases). The CDR3 DNA reads TGTGCCAGCAGTGGGGACACCCCCAATCAGCCCCAGCATTTT. Translated, it gives CASSGDTPNQPQHF.